Shown below are 4 T cell receptor beta chains from a single sample sequenced in a study of quantifying T cell responses using KT2 cells. On the study more broadly: cDNA was made from DNase-treated RNA using alpha and beta constant primers.

An oligo carrying a UMI was ligated to the cDNA 3' end. The first PCR ran 3 to 5 cycles with an equimolar RC1.1 and RC1.2 beta primer mix. In TCRdb, the UMI-ligation and nested PCR reads were re-called with MiXCR into one record per CDR3 protein. The sample includes fewer than 45,000 distinct CDR3 sequences, 15% to 20% seen only once; the top ten take roughly two fifths. The sample comprised PBMCs spiked with cells of the T cell clone KT2. The receptors were gathered from a human donor.

The chain has TRBV6-1 and TRBJ1-3; possibly TRBD1 for D (5 bases). Germline V gives CDR1 MNHNS, CDR2 SASEGT. Trimming stripped 7 bases from V and 0 bases from J, with 19 bases between. The CDR3 loop spans 17 amino acids. CDR3 nucleotide sequence: TGTGCCAGCATGAGGCAGGGATCGTTTTACTCTGGAAACACCATATATTTT. This gives the protein CASMRQGSFYSGNTIYF.

This clonotype was observed a handful of times. This rearrangement joins TRBV4-2 to TRBJ1-1; the D is unclear. The CDR3 spans 14 residues. Germline V gives CDR1 LGHNA, CDR2 YNFKEQ. V lost 1 base to trimming and J lost 2 bases, with 8 bases between them. CDR3 sequence (DNA): TGTGCCAGCAGCCAAGTTGTAATAAACACTGAAGCTTTCTTT. Amino acids: CASSQVVINTEAFF.

Here the CDR3 reads CATSRGWGRGSPLHF. CDR3 DNA sequence: TGTGCCACCAGCAGAGGTTGGGGCAGGGGTTCACCCCTCCACTTT. The chain combines TRBV15 with TRBJ1-6; TRBD1 might be the D (6 bases). The ends were cut back, 1 base at V and 9 bases at J, with 13 bases in the middle. The germline CDR1 and CDR2 sequences are LNHNV and YYDKDF (reference sequence). This CDR3 region has 15 residues.

There are a few counts of this clonotype. The chain links TRBV12-3 or TRBV12-4 to TRBJ2-3; 9 bases map to TRBD2. The CDR3 length is 18 residues. After removal of 6 bases from V and 0 bases from J, the junction contained 13 bases not matched to a gene. CDR3 region: CASRSSGGPSTSTDTQYF. The CDR3 DNA follows: TGTGCCAGCAGGTCCAGCGGGGGGCCCAGTACTAGCACAGATACGCAGTATTTT.